This T cell receptor beta chain comes out of a study of beta chain features in type 1 diabetes. Study-wide findings and caveats: Moderate but significant shortening of TCRB CDR3s was recorded in all four CD4+ subsets from Type 1 diabetes patients.

V was clipped by 1 base and J by 7 bases, with 14 bases between them. CDR3 length equals 15 residues. Germline-derived CDR1 and CDR2 are SGHRS and YFSETQ. For this clone: Antigen: not known.

The study reverse transcribed the entire isolated RNA, so it sequenced expressed TCRB transcripts. This table comes from immunoSEQ multiplex PCR, and its TCRdb copy is limited to in-frame clones, with some not included. The sample lists about 53,000 clones; 50% to 75% were seen once. This rearrangement joins TRBV5-1 to TRBJ1-4; D is perhaps TRBD1 (5 bases). The sequence derives from a woman under 40 with type 1 diabetes. Specimen: stem cell memory CD4+ T cells from blood. The CDR3 loop is CASSLLWGAGEKLFF. The CDR3 nucleotides read TGCGCCAGCAGCTTGTTGTGGGGCGCAGGTGAAAAACTGTTTTTT.